This paragraph reports one T cell receptor (beta chain). There are 17 residues in the CDR3. Sequenced by immunoSEQ multiplex PCR; TCRdb stores in-frame clones only, minus some. This table holds 70,000 or so clones, around nine tenths found once. This specimen comes from a study of T cell changes during pregnancy in multiple sclerosis. V is TRBV7-5 and J is TRBJ2-6; the table's TRBD1 call for D was not verified on the DNA. TRBV7-5 is a pseudogene. The sample here was CD4+ T cells from peripheral blood mononuclear cells, taken before pregnancy. The receptor's source is a female donor with multiple sclerosis, enrolled in a pregnancy study. CDR3 nucleotides: TGTGCCAGACGGTATTATGGTAGACAAAGTCGGGCCAACGTCCTGACTTTC. As protein: CARRYYGRQSRANVLTF.